This TCR beta chain emerged from a study of T cell changes during pregnancy in multiple sclerosis. Using immunoSEQ multiplex PCR, the repertoire was profiled, and TCRdb retains in-frame clones only, with some absent. Of 25,000 to 30,000 clones in the sample, more than 80% were seen once. Germline V CDR1 and CDR2: SGHNT, YYREEE (reference sequence). The CDR3 runs 16 residues. The trim removed 4 bases at V and 1 base at J, leaving 4 bases unmatched. The material was CD8+ T cells from peripheral blood mononuclear cells, obtained before pregnancy. V usage is TRBV5-4 and J usage is TRBJ2-3; 12 positions agree with TRBD1. This sequence originates from a female donor with multiple sclerosis, enrolled in a pregnancy study. The CDR3 here is CASSRRDRGRTDTQYF. CDR3 bases: TGTGCCAGCAGCCGCCGGGACAGGGGGCGCACAGATACGCAGTATTTT.